This T cell receptor beta chain was obtained from a study of beta chain features in type 1 diabetes. This clone was detected a few times. The authors reverse transcribed all of the isolated RNA, so sequencing captured expressed TCRB transcripts. This table comes from immunoSEQ multiplex PCR, and its TCRdb copy is limited to in-frame clones, with some not included. This table has hundreds of thousands of clones, roughly a sixth appearing once. Germline values: CDR1 ENHRY, CDR2 SYGVKD. V lost 6 bases and J lost 1; bases outside the gene matches: 2. The CDR3 sequence is 13 residues long. The TCR originated in a man between 18 and 29 years old in good health. The sequenced sample consisted of naive CD4+ T cells from blood. V gene TRBV10-3 combines with J gene TRBJ1-1, with TRBD1 matching 7 bases. The CDR3 here is CAISGQENTEAFF. The CDR3 DNA sequence: TGTGCCATCAGCGGACAGGAGAACACTGAAGCTTTCTTT.